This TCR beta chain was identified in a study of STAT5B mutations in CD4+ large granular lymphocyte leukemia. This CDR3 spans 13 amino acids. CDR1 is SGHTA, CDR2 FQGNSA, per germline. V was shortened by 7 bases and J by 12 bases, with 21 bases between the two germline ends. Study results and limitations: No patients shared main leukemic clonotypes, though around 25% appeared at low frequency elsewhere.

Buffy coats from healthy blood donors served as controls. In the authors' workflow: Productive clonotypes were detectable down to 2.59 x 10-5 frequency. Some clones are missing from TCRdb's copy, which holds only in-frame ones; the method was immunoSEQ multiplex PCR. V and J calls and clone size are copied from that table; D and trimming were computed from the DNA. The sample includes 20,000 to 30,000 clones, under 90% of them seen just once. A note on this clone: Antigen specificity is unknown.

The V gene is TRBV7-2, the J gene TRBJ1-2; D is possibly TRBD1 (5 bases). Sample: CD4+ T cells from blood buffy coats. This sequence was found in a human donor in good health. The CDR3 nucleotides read TGTGCCAGCAAAGAATGGGGGGGTGAACGCCACACCTTC. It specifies CASKEWGGERHTF.